These 20 T cell receptor beta chains came from one sample sequenced in a study of regulatory T cells in long-lasting Graves disease. In building TCR beta libraries, iRepertoire HTBI primers were used together with Arm-PCR of CDR3 regions. One entry per CDR3 protein results from TCRdb running MiXCR on the multiplex PCR reads. The sample shows 320,000 or so distinct CDR3 sequences, 15% to 20% of them seen only once. As to time point: newly diagnosed GD, antithyroid drugs for less than 3 months. Scientists built the TCR library using RNA that was extracted from PBMCs. The sample in question was peripheral blood mononuclear cells (PBMCs), obtained at new diagnosis, from a patient treated with antithyroid drugs. The receptors here all came from a female donor with Graves disease.

The gene calls are TRBV9 and TRBJ2-3; perhaps TRBD2 as D (7 bases). CDR1 is SGDLS and CDR2 is YYNGEE in the germline V gene. The CDR3 sequence is 15 residues long. The V end was cut by 5 bases, the J end by 5 bases, with 18 bases between. CDR3 residues: CASRRGGGREDTQYF. The CDR3 DNA is TGTGCCAGCAGGCGAGGGGGGGGACGTGAAGATACGCAGTATTTT.

Many counts were recorded for this clonotype. One end of the junction varies from germline; a read error may be responsible. The CDR3 reads CASSLIFRGYYEQYF. The CDR3 DNA reads TGTGCCAGCAGCTTGATCTTCAGGGGTTACTACGAGCAGTACTTC. V usage is TRBV5-1 and J usage is TRBJ2-7; D perhaps matches TRBD1 (6 bases). CDR1 is SGHRS and CDR2 is YFSETQ in the germline V gene. CDR3 length: 15 amino acids.

The sample holds many counts of this clonotype. This chain links TRBV7-3 with TRBJ2-3, with D hard to call. There are 12 residues in the CDR3. V was trimmed by 8 bases and J by 5 bases, leaving 11 bases between them. Germline values: CDR1 SGHTA, CDR2 FQGTGA. The CDR3 loop reads CASARRGDTQYF. The CDR3 bases are TGTGCCAGCGCCCGGCGAGGAGATACGCAGTATTTT.

The rearrangement joins TRBV30 to TRBJ2-7, with D perhaps TRBD1 (6 bases). V was cut by 5 bases and J by 1 base, with 15 bases left in between. Germline CDR1 GTSNPN, CDR2 SVGIG (reference sequence). The CDR3 totals 14 residues. DNA for the CDR3: TGTGCCTGGCGCAGGGGTGTTTCGTCCTACGAGCAGTACTTC. Protein: CAWRRGVSSYEQYF.

This clonotype was recorded at least ten times. J is TRBJ2-7 and V is TRBV20-1; D may correspond to TRBD1 or TRBD2 (5 bases each). Germline V gives CDR1 DFQATT, CDR2 SNEGSKA (reference sequence). The CDR3 is 14 residues long. Trimming stripped 5 bases from V and 4 bases from J, with 18 bases between. The CDR3 sequence: CSASLSGRMYEQYF. The CDR3 DNA reads TGCAGTGCTTCACTTTCGGGACGGATGTACGAGCAGTACTTC.

The chain couples TRBV3-1 to TRBJ2-2, with 10 bases lining up with TRBD2. J lost 4 bases, V lost 4 bases, and 15 bases had no gene match. CDR1 and CDR2 (germline): LGHDT, YNNKEL (reference sequence). This CDR3 is 19 amino acids long. The CDR3 DNA reads as TGTGCCAGCAGCCTTTTCTTTGCGTCTAGCGGGAGTAGCACCGGGGAGCTGTTTTTT. This gives the protein CASSLFFASSGSSTGELFF.

The chain combines TRBV5-1 with TRBJ2-5; TRBD2 aligns across 8 bases. Germline CDR1 SGHRS, CDR2 YFSETQ. The CDR3 is made up of 17 amino acids. V was clipped by 0 bases and J by 2 bases; unmatched bases: 9. The CDR3 bases are TGCGCCAGCAGCTTGGCGGTTCTAGCGGGCCAGCAAGAGACCCAGTACTTC. It translates to CASSLAVLAGQQETQYF.

Ten or more counts support this clonotype. The chain couples TRBV5-6 to TRBJ2-5; D not certain. Germline V gives CDR1 SGHDT, CDR2 YYEEEE. CDR3 length: 11 residues. Trimming left V 4 bases short and J 9 bases short, with 10 bases between. The CDR3 DNA reads as TGTGCCAGCAGCCCTGAGAAGGCCCAGTACTTC. This encodes CASSPEKAQYF.

This clonotype was recorded at least ten times. The CDR3 nucleotides read TGTGCCAGCATCAGGGGGGTTAGCGGGAGCTACGAGCAGTACTTC. This sequence encodes CASIRGVSGSYEQYF. This sequence joins TRBV6-1 and TRBJ2-7; 9 nucleotides match TRBD2. CDR1 is MNHNS and CDR2 is SASEGT in the germline V gene. V trimming: 7 bases; J trimming: 3 bases; junction bases outside the gene matches: 10. The CDR3 is made up of 15 amino acids.

CDR3 in DNA: TGTGCCAGCAGCTTGGATCTCGACAGCTATGGCTACACCTTC. Protein sequence: CASSLDLDSYGYTF. The chain links TRBV5-6 to TRBJ1-2, with TRBD1 as a possible D gene (5 bases). The germline CDR1 and CDR2 sequences are SGHDT and YYEEEE. Deletions cut 0 bases from V and 4 bases from J, with 10 bases between. This CDR3 is built from 14 residues.

The J gene is TRBJ2-7, the V gene TRBV4-2, with TRBD2 identical over 13 bases. With 2 bases clipped from V and 7 bases from J, the junction kept 11 bases outside the gene matches. This CDR3 spans 17 amino acids. Germline V gene data show CDR1 as LGHNA and CDR2 as YNFKEQ. CDR3 nucleotide sequence: TGTGCCAGCAGCCAATCCGCTACTAGCGGGAGGGCCCGAGAGCAGTACTTC. Protein: CASSQSATSGRAREQYF.

Many counts were recorded for this clonotype. The chain joins TRBV24-1 to TRBJ2-3, with 15 bases matching TRBD2. This CDR3 region has 17 residues. With 3 bases clipped from V and 1 base from J, the junction kept 1 base outside the gene matches. The germline CDR1 and CDR2 sequences are KGHDR and SFDVKD. The CDR3 sequence is CATSDGTSGRRTDTQYF. CDR3 bases: TGTGCCACCAGTGATGGGACTAGCGGGAGGCGCACAGATACGCAGTATTTT.

This rearrangement joins TRBV4-1 to TRBJ2-7, with D tentatively TRBD1 (6 bases). Germline-derived CDR1 and CDR2 are MGHRA and YSYEKL. The CDR3 totals 13 residues. Trimming removed 5 bases from V and 5 bases from J, with 13 bases in between. The CDR3 sequence: CASSFQQGDEQYF. The CDR3 DNA follows: TGCGCCAGCAGCTTCCAACAGGGCGACGAGCAGTACTTC.

This clonotype has a count of ten or more. The chain employs TRBV11-3 and TRBJ2-5; possible D gene TRBD2, 5 bases. The CDR3 loop spans 14 amino acids. In germline, CDR1 is SGHNT, CDR2 YENEEA. Trimming removed 5 bases at V and 3 bases at J, with 13 bases between. Written as DNA, the CDR3 is TGTGCCAGCAGCCCCTCAGCGGATAAAGAGACCCAGTACTTC. Residues: CASSPSADKETQYF. The whole variable domain, filled in from reference TRBV11-3 and TRBJ2-5, reads EAGVVQSPRYKIIEKKQPVAFWCNPISGHNTLYWYLQNLGQGPELLIRYENEEAVDDSQLPKDRFSAERLKGVDSTLKIQPAELGDSAVYLCASSPSADKETQYFGPGTRLLVL.

This clonotype showed up many times. The V gene is TRBV28, the J gene TRBJ1-1, with D unclear. V lost 3 bases, J lost 4 bases, and 15 bases lay in between. Looked up from germline, CDR1 is MDHEN and CDR2 is SYDVKM. This CDR3 is built from 15 residues. CDR3 bases: TGTGCCAGCAGTTTGGGTTGGGGAGAGACCACTGAAGCTTTCTTT. It is translated as CASSLGWGETTEAFF.

This clonotype was observed many times. The rearrangement joins TRBV5-1 to TRBJ1-1; D unresolved. Germline lookup yields CDR1 SGHRS and CDR2 YFSETQ. V lost 3 bases and J lost 5, with 17 bases in between. CDR3 length equals 15 residues. The CDR3 sequence: CASSSSPGVGTEAFF. CDR3 sequence (DNA): TGCGCCAGCAGCTCCAGTCCCGGCGTAGGTACTGAAGCTTTCTTT.

This clonotype came up a few times. The gene calls are TRBV27 and TRBJ2-7; 8 bases agree with TRBD2. CDR1 and CDR2 from the germline V gene are MNHEY and SMNVEV (reference sequence). CDR3 size: 14 residues. The trim removed 2 bases at V and 7 bases at J, leaving 7 bases unmatched. The chain's CDR3 is CASSLASGSGEQYF. CDR3 in DNA: TGTGCCAGCAGTTTAGCCAGCGGGAGTGGTGAGCAGTACTTC.

The chain joins TRBV25-1 to TRBJ2-2; D gene ambiguous. There are 12 residues in the CDR3. Germline CDR1 MGHDK, CDR2 SYGVNS. The germline V and J ends were trimmed by 5 bases and 6 bases, with 7 bases remaining between them. The CDR3 loop is CASSIVAGELFF. DNA for the CDR3: TGTGCCAGCAGTATCGTAGCCGGGGAGCTGTTTTTT.

This clonotype was counted at least ten times. The rearrangement uses TRBV28 and TRBJ1-5, with D possibly TRBD1 on 5 matching bases. CDR1 and CDR2 from the germline V gene are MDHEN and SYDVKM. With 1 base removed from V and 2 bases from J, the gap between germline ends came to 9 bases. This CDR3 comprises 15 residues. CDR3: CASSLSGWGNQPQHF. Here the CDR3 DNA reads TGTGCCAGCAGTTTATCAGGGTGGGGCAATCAGCCCCAGCATTTT.

The sample holds a few counts of this clonotype. A much larger clone lies one base from this, so it may be a read error. The chain combines TRBV18 with TRBJ1-5; D not certain. CDR1 is KGHSH, CDR2 LQKENI, per germline. The CDR3 totals 12 residues. In DNA, the CDR3 is TGTGCCAGCTCACCGGCCAACGGGCCCCAGCGTTTT. As protein: CASSPANGPQRF.